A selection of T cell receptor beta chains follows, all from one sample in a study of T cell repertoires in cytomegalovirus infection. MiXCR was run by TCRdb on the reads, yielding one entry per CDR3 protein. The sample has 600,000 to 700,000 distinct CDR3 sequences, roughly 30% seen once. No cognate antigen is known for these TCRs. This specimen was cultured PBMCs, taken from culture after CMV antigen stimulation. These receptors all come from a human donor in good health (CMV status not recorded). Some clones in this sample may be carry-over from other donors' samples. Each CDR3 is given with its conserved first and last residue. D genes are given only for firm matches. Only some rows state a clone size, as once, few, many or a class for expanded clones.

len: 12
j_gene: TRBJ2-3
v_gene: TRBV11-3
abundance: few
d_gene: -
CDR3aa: CASSYVGGGQYF
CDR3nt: TGTGCCAGCAGCTACGTAGGGGGGGGGCAGTATTTT

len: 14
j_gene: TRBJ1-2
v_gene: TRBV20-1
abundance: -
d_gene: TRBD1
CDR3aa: CSARRQGVNYGYTF
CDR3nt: TGCAGTGCTAGACGACAGGGGGTCAACTATGGCTACACCTTC

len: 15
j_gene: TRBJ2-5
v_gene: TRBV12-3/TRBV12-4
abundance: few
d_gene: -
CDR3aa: CASSLEEGLQETQYF
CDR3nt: TGTGCCAGCAGTCTCGAGGAGGGTTTACAAGAGACCCAGTACTTC

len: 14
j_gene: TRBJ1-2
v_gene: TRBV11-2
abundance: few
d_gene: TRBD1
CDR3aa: CASSRTGELKGYTF
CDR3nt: TGTGCCAGCAGCCGGACAGGGGAGTTAAAGGGCTACACCTTC

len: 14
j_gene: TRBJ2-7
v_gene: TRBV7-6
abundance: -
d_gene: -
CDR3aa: CASSSQGRAYEQYF
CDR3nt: TGTGCCAGCAGCTCGCAAGGGCGGGCCTACGAGCAGTACTTC

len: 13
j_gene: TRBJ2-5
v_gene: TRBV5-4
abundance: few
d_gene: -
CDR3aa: CASSLDGVETQYF
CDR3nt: TGTGCCAGCAGCTTGGACGGGGTAGAGACCCAGTACTTC

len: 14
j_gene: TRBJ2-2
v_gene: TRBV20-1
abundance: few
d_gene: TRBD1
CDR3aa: CSASGTGRTGELFF
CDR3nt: TGCAGTGCTTCCGGGACAGGTCGCACCGGGGAGCTGTTTTTT

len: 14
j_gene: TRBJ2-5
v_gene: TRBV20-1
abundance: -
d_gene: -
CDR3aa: CSAPVGGSQETQYF
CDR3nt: TGCAGTGCTCCCGTGGGGGGATCCCAAGAGACCCAGTACTTC

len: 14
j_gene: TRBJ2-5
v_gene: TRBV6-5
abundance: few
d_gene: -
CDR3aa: CASSYRQGGETQYF
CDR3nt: TGTGCCAGCAGTTATAGGCAGGGAGGAGAGACCCAGTACTTC

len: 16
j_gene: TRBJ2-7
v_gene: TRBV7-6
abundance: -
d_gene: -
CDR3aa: CASSSSPQTGTYEQYF
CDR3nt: TGTGCCAGCAGCTCCAGTCCCCAGACAGGTACCTACGAGCAGTACTTC

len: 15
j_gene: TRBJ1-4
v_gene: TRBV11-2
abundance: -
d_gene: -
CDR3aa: CASSPDRFPNEKLFF
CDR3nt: TGTGCCAGCAGCCCCGACAGGTTCCCTAATGAAAAACTGTTTTTT

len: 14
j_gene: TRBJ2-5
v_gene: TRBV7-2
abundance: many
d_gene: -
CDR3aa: CASSLGLWGETQYF
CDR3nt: TGTGCCAGCAGCTTAGGTTTGTGGGGAGAGACCCAGTACTTC

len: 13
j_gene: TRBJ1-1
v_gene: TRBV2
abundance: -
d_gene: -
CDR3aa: CASRPRPNTEAFF
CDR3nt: TGTGCCAGCAGACCCCGACCCAACACTGAAGCTTTCTTT

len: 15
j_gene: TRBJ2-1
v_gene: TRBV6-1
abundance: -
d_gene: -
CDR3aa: CASSERQGTYNEQFF
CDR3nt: TGTGCCAGCAGTGAACGGCAGGGGACCTACAATGAGCAGTTCTTC

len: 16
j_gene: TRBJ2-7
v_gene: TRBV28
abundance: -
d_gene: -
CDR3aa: CASPPRRKGGWDEQYF
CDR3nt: TGTGCCAGCCCCCCCAGAAGGAAGGGCGGTTGGGACGAGCAGTACTTC

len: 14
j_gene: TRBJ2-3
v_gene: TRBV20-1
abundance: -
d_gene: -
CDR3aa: CSAPPPREADTQYF
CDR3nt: TGCAGTGCCCCCCCCCCACGGGAAGCAGATACGCAGTATTTT

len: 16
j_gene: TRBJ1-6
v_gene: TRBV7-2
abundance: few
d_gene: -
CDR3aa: CASTPSLGSYNSPLHF
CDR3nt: TGTGCCAGCACCCCGTCCCTGGGCTCCTATAATTCACCCCTCCACTTT